A selection of T cell receptor beta chains follows, all from one sample in a study of T cell repertoires and HLA-DP antigens. The repertoire was sequenced with immunoSEQ multiplex PCR; TCRdb's copy has only in-frame clones and lacks some. The repertoire holds some 110,000 clones, with 90% to 95% as singletons. Their specific antigens are unknown. The sequenced sample consisted of CD4+ T cells from PBMCs. Source of these receptors: a woman in her late teens or twenties in good health and CMV-seronegative. The CDR3 runs from the conserved cysteine through the conserved F or W. The D gene is left open where the match is weak. Part of the rows lack a size; the others show once, few, many or a class for expanded clones.

clone_size	cdr3_length	v_call	j_call	d_call	cdr3_nt	cdr3_aa
NA	14	TRBV28	TRBJ2-6	NA	TGTGCCAGCAGAGGGGAGCCTGGGGCCAACGTCCTGACTTTC	CASRGEPGANVLTF
NA	15	TRBV10-3	TRBJ1-1	TRBD1	TGTGCCATCAGTGAGGGACAGGTTACGAACACTGAAGCTTTCTTT	CAISEGQVTNTEAFF
NA	14	TRBV7-8	TRBJ1-5	NA	TGTGCCAGCAGCTTAGTAGCAGGGGAGCAGCCCCAGCATTTT	CASSLVAGEQPQHF
NA	17	TRBV5-1	TRBJ2-2	NA	TGCGCCAGCAGCTTGGGGGGCCTAAAGGGGAACACCGGGGAGCTGTTTTTT	CASSLGGLKGNTGELFF
NA	14	TRBV6-4	TRBJ1-2	NA	TGTGCCAGCAGTGACTCGGGCAAGGGGTATGGCTACACCTTC	CASSDSGKGYGYTF
few	17	TRBV18	TRBJ1-6	TRBD1	TGTGCCAGCTCACCAATGGCCAGGGGGCGCGGTAATTCACCCCTCCACTTT	CASSPMARGRGNSPLHF
NA	15	TRBV7-9	TRBJ2-3	NA	TGTGCCAGCAGCTACCCTAGGGCTAGCACAGATACGCAGTATTTT	CASSYPRASTDTQYF
NA	16	TRBV2	TRBJ1-3	NA	TGTGCCAGCAGTGGGGCAGGGCAACTCTCTGGAAATACCATATATTTT	CASSGAGQLSGNTIYF
NA	11	TRBV20-1	TRBJ2-7	NA	TGCAGTGCTAGACAGGGGAGTGAGCAGTACTTC	CSARQGSEQYF
NA	15	TRBV11-2	TRBJ2-7	TRBD2	TGTGCCAGCAGCTTATTTGGCGGGAGTACTTACGAGCAGTACTTC	CASSLFGGSTYEQYF
NA	14	TRBV28	TRBJ2-2	TRBD1	TGTGCCAGCAGTTTGTCAGGGGGAGCCGGGGAGCTGTTTTTT	CASSLSGGAGELFF
NA	13	TRBV30	TRBJ2-5	TRBD1	TGTGCCTGGAGTGGACAGGGGCCGAGGACCCAGTACTTC	CAWSGQGPRTQYF
NA	14	TRBV4-1	TRBJ2-1	NA	TGCGCCAGCAGCCAAGTAAGGGTTCAAGATGAGCAGTTCTTC	CASSQVRVQDEQFF
once	15	TRBV9	TRBJ2-1	NA	TGTGCCAGCAGCGTGGTGGGGCGATTCTACAATGAGCAGTTCTTC	CASSVVGRFYNEQFF
NA	13	TRBV10-3	TRBJ1-3	NA	TGTGCCATCAGGGGACTTACTGGAAACACCATATATTTT	CAIRGLTGNTIYF
NA	19	TRBV28	TRBJ2-1	TRBD2	TGTGCCAGCTGCAGACCCCGAGGTCAGCGGGAATTAACCTACAATGAGCAGTTCTTC	CASCRPRGQRELTYNEQFF
NA	15	TRBV7-2	TRBJ1-3	NA	TGTGCCAGCAGCCTCGCTCGTGCCTTTGGAAACACCATATATTTT	CASSLARAFGNTIYF